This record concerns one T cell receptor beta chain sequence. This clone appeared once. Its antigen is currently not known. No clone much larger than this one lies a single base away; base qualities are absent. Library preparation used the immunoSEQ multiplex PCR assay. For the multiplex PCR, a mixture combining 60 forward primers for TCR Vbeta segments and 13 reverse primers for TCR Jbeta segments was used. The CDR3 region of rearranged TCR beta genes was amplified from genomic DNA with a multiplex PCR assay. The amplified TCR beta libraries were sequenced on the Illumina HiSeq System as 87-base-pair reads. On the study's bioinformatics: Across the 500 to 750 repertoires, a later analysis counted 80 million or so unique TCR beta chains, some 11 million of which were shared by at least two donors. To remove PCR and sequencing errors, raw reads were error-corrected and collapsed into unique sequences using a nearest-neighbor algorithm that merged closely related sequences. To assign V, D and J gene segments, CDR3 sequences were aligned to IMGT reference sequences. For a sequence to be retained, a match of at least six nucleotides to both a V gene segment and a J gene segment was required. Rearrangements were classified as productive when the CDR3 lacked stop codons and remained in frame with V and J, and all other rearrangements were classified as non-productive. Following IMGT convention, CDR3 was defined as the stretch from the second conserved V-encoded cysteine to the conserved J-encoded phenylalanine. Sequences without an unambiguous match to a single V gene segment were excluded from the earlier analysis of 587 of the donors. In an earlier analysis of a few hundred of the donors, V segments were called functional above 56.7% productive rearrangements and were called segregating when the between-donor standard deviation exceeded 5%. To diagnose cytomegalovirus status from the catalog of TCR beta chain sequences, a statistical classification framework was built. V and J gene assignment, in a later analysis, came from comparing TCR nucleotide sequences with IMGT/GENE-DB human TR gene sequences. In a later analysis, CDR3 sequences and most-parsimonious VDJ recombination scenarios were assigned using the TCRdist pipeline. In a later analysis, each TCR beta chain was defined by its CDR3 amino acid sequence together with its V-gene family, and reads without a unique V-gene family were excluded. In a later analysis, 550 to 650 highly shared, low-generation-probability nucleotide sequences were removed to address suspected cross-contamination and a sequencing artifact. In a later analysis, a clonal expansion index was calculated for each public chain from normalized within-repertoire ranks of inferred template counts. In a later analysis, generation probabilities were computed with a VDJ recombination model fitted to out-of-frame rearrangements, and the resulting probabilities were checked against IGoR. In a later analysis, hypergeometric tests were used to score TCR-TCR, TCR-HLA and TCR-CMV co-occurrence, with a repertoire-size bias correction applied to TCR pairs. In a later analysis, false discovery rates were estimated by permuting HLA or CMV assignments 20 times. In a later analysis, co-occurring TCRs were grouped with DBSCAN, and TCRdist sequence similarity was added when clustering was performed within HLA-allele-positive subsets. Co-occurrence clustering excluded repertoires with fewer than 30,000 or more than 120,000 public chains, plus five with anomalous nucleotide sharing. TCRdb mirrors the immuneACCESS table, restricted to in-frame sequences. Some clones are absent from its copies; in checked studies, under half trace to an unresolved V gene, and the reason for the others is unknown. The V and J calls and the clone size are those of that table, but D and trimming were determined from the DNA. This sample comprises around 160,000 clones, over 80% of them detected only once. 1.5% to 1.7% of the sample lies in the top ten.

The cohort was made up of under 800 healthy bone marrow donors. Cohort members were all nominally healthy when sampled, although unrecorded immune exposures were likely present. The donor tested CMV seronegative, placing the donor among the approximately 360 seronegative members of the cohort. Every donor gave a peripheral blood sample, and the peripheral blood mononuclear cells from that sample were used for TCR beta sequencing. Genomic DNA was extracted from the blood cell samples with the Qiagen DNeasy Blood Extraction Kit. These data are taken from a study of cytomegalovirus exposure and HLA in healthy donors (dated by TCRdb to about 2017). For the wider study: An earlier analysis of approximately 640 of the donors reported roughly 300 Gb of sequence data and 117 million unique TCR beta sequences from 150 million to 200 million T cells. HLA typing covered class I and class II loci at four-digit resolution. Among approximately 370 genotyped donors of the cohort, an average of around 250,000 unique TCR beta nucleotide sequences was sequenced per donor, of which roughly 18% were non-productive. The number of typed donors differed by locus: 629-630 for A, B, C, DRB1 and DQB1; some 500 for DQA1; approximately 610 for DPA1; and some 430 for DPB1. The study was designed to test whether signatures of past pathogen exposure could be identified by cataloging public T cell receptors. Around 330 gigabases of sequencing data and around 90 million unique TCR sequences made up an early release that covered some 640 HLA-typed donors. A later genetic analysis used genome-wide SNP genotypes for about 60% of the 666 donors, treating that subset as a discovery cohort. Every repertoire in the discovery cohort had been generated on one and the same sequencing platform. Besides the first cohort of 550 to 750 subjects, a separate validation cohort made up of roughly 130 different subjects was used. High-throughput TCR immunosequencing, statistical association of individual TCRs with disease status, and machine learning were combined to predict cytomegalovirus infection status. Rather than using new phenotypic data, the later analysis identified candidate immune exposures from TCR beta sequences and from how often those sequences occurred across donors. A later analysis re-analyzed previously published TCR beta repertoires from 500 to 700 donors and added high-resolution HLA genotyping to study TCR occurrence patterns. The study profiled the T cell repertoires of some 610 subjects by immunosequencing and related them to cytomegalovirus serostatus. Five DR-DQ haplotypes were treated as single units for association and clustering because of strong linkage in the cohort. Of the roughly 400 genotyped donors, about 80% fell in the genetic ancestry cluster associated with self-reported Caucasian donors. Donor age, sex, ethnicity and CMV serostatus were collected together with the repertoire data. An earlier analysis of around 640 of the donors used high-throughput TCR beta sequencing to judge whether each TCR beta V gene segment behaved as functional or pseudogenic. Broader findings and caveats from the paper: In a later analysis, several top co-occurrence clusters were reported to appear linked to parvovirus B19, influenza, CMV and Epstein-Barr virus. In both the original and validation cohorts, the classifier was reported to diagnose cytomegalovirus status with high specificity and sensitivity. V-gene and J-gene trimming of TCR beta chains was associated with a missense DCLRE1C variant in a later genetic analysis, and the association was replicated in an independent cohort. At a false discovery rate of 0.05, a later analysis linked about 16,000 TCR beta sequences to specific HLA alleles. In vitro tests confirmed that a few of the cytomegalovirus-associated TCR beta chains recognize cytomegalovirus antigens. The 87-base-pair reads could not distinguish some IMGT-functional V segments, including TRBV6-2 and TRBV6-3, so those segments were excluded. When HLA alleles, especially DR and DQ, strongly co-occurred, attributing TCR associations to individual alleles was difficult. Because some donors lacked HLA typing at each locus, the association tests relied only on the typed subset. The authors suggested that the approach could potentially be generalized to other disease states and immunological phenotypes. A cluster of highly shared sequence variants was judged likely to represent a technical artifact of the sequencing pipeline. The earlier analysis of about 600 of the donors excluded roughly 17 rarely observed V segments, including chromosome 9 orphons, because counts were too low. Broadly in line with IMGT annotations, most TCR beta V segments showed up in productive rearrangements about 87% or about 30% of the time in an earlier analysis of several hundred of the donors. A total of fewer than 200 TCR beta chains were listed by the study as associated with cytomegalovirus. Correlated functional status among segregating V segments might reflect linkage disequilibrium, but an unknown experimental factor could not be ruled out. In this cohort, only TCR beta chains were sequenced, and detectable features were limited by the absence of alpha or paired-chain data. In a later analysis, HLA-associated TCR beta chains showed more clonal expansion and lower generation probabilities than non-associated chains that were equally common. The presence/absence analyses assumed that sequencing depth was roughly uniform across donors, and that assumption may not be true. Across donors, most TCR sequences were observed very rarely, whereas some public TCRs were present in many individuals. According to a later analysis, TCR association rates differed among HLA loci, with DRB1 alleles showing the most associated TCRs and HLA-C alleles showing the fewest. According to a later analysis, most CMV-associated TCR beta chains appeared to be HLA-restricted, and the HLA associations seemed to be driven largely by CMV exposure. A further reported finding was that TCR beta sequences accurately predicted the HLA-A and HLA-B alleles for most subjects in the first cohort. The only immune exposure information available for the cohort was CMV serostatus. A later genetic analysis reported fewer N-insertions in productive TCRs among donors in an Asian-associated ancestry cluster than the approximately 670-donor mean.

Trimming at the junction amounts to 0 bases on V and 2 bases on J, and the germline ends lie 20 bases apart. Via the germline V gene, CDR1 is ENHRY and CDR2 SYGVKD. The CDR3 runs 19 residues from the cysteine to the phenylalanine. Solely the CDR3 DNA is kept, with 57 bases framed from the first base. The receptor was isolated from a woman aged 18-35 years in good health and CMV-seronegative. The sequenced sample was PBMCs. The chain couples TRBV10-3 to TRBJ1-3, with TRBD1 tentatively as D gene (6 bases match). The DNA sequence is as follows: TGTGCCATCAGTGAGTCGAACCTTGGACAGACCAGGGCTGGAAACACCATATATTTT. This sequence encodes CAISESNLGQTRAGNTIYF.